This T cell receptor (beta chain) was obtained from a study of control samples from healthy donors and cancer patients. Method: immunoSEQ multiplex PCR; TCRdb's copy keeps in-frame clones and lacks some. The sample lists more than 70,000 clones, roughly 90% occurring once. Germline V lookup: CDR1 MGHRA, CDR2 YSYEKL. V dropped 2 bases and J dropped 5; count of bases not matched to a gene: 5. This CDR3 comprises 15 residues. Sequencing used blood. The receptor was isolated from a woman younger than 45 in good health. The J gene is TRBJ1-5, the V gene TRBV4-1; 8 positions agree with TRBD1. The CDR3 sequence is CASSQSGTGDQPQHF. CDR3 coding DNA: TGCGCCAGCAGCCAATCCGGGACAGGCGATCAGCCCCAGCATTTT.